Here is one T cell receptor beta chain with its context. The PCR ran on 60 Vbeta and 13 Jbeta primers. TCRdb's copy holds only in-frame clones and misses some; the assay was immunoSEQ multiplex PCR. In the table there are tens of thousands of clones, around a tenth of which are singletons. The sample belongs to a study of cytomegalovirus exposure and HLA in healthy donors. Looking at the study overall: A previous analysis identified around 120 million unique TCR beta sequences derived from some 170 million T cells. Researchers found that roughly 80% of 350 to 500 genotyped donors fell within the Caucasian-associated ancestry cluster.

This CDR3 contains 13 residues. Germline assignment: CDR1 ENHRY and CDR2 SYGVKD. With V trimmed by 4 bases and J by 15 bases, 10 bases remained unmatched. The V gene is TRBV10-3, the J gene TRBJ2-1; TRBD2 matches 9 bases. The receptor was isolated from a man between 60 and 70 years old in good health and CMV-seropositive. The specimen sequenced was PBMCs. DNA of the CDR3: TGTGCCATCAGTGGGGGCGGGGGGGCCCACCCGTTCTTC. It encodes CAISGGGGAHPFF.